This T cell receptor beta chain was sequenced during a study of blood T cells in healthy people across ages. Germline CDR1 and CDR2: SGHTA and FQGNSA. The CDR3 is made up of 16 amino acids. Trimming stripped 5 bases from V and 0 bases from J, with 14 bases between. A second PCR, run for about 7 to 11 cycles, used a sample-barcoded 5' primer plus a J-beta primer mix. TCRdb fed the 5' RACE reads into MiXCR, producing one record per CDR3 protein. This sample carries 550,000 to 700,000 distinct CDR3 sequences, 27% of them seen once, and the ten largest clones take approximately 18%. This clonotype originated in a woman between 65 and 79 years old in good health. The sample was blood. V usage is TRBV7-2 and J usage is TRBJ2-4; D not certain. DNA for the CDR3: TGTGCCAGCAGCCAAGTAGCCACAGTAGCCAAAAACATTCAGTACTTC. Its translation is CASSQVATVAKNIQYF.